This T cell receptor beta chain was obtained from a study of blood T cell repertoires in COVID-19. Germline V gene sequence: CDR1 DFQATT, CDR2 SNEGSKA (reference sequence). The CDR3 covers 14 residues. Trimming pared 3 bases from V and 3 bases from J, leaving 15 bases between. TCRdb's copy holds only in-frame clones and misses some; the assay was immunoSEQ multiplex PCR. Of about 100,000 clones in the sample, more than 75% were seen once. Source material: peripheral blood. This TCR was recovered from a man aged 25-45 years in a cohort sampled during active COVID-19. The chain couples TRBV20-1 to TRBJ2-7; possibly TRBD1 for D (7 bases). CDR3 sequence reads: CSASLGRGDYEQYF. The DNA of the CDR3 is TGCAGTGCTAGTTTGGGCAGGGGGGACTACGAGCAGTACTTC.